This T cell receptor beta chain came from a study of technical replicates of blood from several donors. This CDR3 contains 14 residues. Trimming stripped 6 bases from V and 8 bases from J, with 16 bases between. Germline CDR1 and CDR2: MDHEN and SYDVKM. Data came from immunoSEQ multiplex PCR; TCRdb stores just in-frame clones and leaves some out. Seen here are 65,000 to 90,000 clones, 95% to 98% observed once, and the top ten hold roughly 0.2%. The TCR comes from a human donor in good health. V is TRBV28 and J is TRBJ1-4; D possibly corresponds to TRBD1 (6 bases). Specimen: T cells isolated from PBMCs. The CDR3 DNA is TGTGCCAGCAGCAGAACAGGGTGGAACGAAAAACTGTTTTTT. As protein: CASSRTGWNEKLFF.